These 10 T cell receptor beta chains came from one sample sequenced in a study of blood T cell repertoires in COVID-19. Sequencing was performed with immunoSEQ multiplex PCR; in TCRdb, only in-frame clones are kept and a portion is missing. The data show 250,000 to 300,000 clones, with around 91% seen just once and 2.1% held by the top ten. Sequenced input: peripheral blood. The receptor source for this set is a woman aged 55-70 years with COVID-19, enrolled during active disease.

This chain connects TRBV7-2 to TRBJ2-3; D perhaps matches TRBD2 (5 bases). Trimming pared 3 bases from V and 3 bases from J, leaving 13 bases between. Germline-derived CDR1 and CDR2 are SGHTA and FQGNSA. The CDR3 has 15 amino acids. The DNA for the CDR3 is TGTGCCAGCAGCTTCCTCGGGGATTTAACAGATACGCAGTATTTT. Translation: CASSFLGDLTDTQYF.

This clone showed up just a few times. The gene calls are TRBV4-1 and TRBJ1-5; D ambiguous. The germline V and J ends were trimmed by 1 base and 3 bases, with 13 bases remaining between them. This CDR3 has 16 residues. Germline CDR1 reads MGHRA; CDR2 reads YSYEKL. The CDR3 reads CASSQGGVIVNQPQHF. The CDR3 DNA reads as TGCGCCAGCAGCCAAGGCGGGGTCATTGTCAATCAGCCCCAGCATTTT.

The rearrangement joins TRBV6-5 to TRBJ1-6; 8 bases align to TRBD1. This CDR3 region has 13 residues. The germline CDR1 and CDR2 sequences are MNHEY and SVGAGI. The V segment lost 5 bases and the J segment 10 bases; nucleotides outside the gene matches: 4. In DNA form, the CDR3 reads TGTGCCAGCAGTCCCAGGGGGCGGTCACCCCTCCACTTT. Translating it yields CASSPRGRSPLHF.

This clone was seen only a few times. V is TRBV7-2 and J is TRBJ1-1; 7 bases fit TRBD1. Trimming at V came to 5 bases and at J to 5 bases, leaving 5 bases not matched to a gene. CDR1 SGHTA and CDR2 FQGNSA come from the germline V gene. The CDR3 runs to 13 residues. The CDR3 loop is CASSPQGVTEAFF. The CDR3, as DNA: TGTGCCAGCAGCCCCCAGGGGGTAACTGAAGCTTTCTTT.

The J gene is TRBJ1-5, the V gene TRBV19, with 10 bases lining up with TRBD1. J lost 3 bases, V lost 3 bases, and 5 bases had no gene match. The germline V gene encodes CDR1 LNHDA and CDR2 SQIVND (reference sequence). The CDR3 is 16 residues long. The CDR3 loop reads CASSISGTGVNQPQHF. In DNA form, the CDR3 reads TGTGCCAGTAGTATCTCCGGGACAGGGGTCAATCAGCCCCAGCATTTT.

The chain has TRBV27 and TRBJ1-4; 8 positions match TRBD1. This CDR3 spans 15 amino acids. V lost 4 bases to trimming and J lost 6 bases; unmatched junction nucleotides: 7. Germline loops: CDR1 MNHEY, CDR2 SMNVEV (reference sequence). DNA of the CDR3: TGTGCCAGCAGTTCCGCCGGGACAGGACATGAAAAACTGTTTTTT. Amino acids: CASSSAGTGHEKLFF.

This chain uses TRBV5-4 with TRBJ2-3, with D perhaps matching TRBD2 (7 bases). This CDR3 spans 17 amino acids. Germline V gene data show CDR1 as SGHNT and CDR2 as YYREEE (reference sequence). The V end lost 4 bases, the J end lost 3 bases, and 21 bases lay between the germline ends. The CDR3 spells CASSNSRGAQGTDTQYF. In DNA, the CDR3 is TGTGCCAGCAGCAACTCACGGGGGGCCCAAGGAACAGATACGCAGTATTTT.

The chain has TRBV7-9 and TRBJ2-5; D may be TRBD1 (6 bases). Looked up from germline, CDR1 is SEHNR and CDR2 is FQNEAQ (reference sequence). This CDR3 has 16 residues. Trimming cost V 1 base and J 5 bases, with 17 bases left between them. As DNA, the CDR3 is TGTGCCAGCAGCTTAGGGAGAACGGACAGCCGGGAGACCCAGTACTTC. Translation gives CASSLGRTDSRETQYF.

The CDR3 sequence: CASSQDLWDRGSYSGNTIYF. CDR3 DNA: TGTGCCAGCAGCCAAGATCTGTGGGACAGGGGATCCTATTCTGGAAACACCATATATTTT. J is TRBJ1-3 and V is TRBV3-1 (or the pseudogene TRBV3-2); 10 nucleotides align to TRBD1. Germline V gives CDR1 LGHDT, CDR2 YNNKEL (reference sequence). The CDR3 sequence is 20 residues long. With 0 bases clipped from V and 1 base from J, the junction kept 12 bases outside the gene matches.

The chain carries TRBV7-2 and TRBJ2-1; 12 nucleotides align to TRBD2. CDR3 length equals 15 residues. Trimming cost V 1 base and J 12 bases; bases outside gene matches: 7. The germline V gene has CDR1 SGHTA and CDR2 FQGNSA. The CDR3 spells CASSLVASGGAAQFF. CDR3 nucleotides: TGTGCCAGCAGCTTAGTTGCTAGCGGGGGGGCGGCGCAGTTCTTC. Looking up the rest from reference TRBV7-2 and TRBJ2-1 gives the full variable domain: GAGVSQSPSNKVTEKGKDVELRCDPISGHTALYWYRQSLGQGLEFLIYFQGNSAPDKSGLPSDRFSAERTGGSVSTLTIQRTQQEDSAVYLCASSLVASGGAAQFFGPGTRLTVL.